This record looks at one T cell receptor beta chain sequence and its context. Trimming pared 6 bases from V and 6 bases from J, leaving 17 bases between. In germline, CDR1 is KGHSH, CDR2 LQKENI. This CDR3 is built from 14 residues. Clones were read by immunoSEQ multiplex PCR, and TCRdb kept only the in-frame ones, dropping some. This table has roughly 2,300,000 clones, around 90% appearing once. This sample is part of a study of shared clonotypes between healthy human individuals. The J gene is TRBJ1-1, the V gene TRBV18, with D tentatively TRBD1 (5 bases). The sequencing input was naive CD4+ T cells from PBMCs. Subset of the sample: CD45RA+ positively selected. The sequence was collected from a man in his late teens or twenties in good health. Some clones in this sample may be carry-over from other donors' samples. The CDR3 DNA reads as TGTGCCAGCTCCCTGGGACCTGGGTTGGCTGAAGCTTTCTTT. It encodes CASSLGPGLAEAFF. Complete variable domain (other parts from reference TRBV18 and TRBJ1-1): NAGVMQNPRHLVRRRGQEARLRCSPMKGHSHVYWYRQLPEEGLKFMVYLQKENIIDESGMPKERFSAEFPKEGPSILRIQQVVRGDSAAYFCASSLGPGLAEAFFGQGTRLTVV.